This T cell receptor beta chain is drawn from a study of T cell repertoires in aging, cancer and after chemotherapy. Study-level information: Paired samples before and after chemotherapy came from chronic lymphocytic leukemia patients on fludarabine- or bendamustine-based regimens.

Multiplex touch-down PCR with TRB-A/B primers amplified rearranged V-D-J TRB sequences. TCRdb used MiXCR to reprocess the multiplex PCR reads, holding one entry per CDR3 protein. The repertoire has roughly 3,000 distinct CDR3 sequences, around 52% of them found once; the top ten carry 66%. The CDR3 length is 14 residues. Germline V gene data show CDR1 as DFQATT and CDR2 as SNEGSKA (reference sequence). After removal of 5 bases from V and 5 bases from J, the junction contained 9 bases not matched to a gene. Peripheral blood genomic DNA, not sorted cells or RNA, was the template. Broader study findings: In each cancer cohort, median generation probability increased across chemotherapy, suggesting thymic output rebounded. In cancer patients, declining TCR diversity with age involved lost richness and lost evenness. Compared with age-matched healthy donors, untreated hematological or solid cancer patients showed higher blood TCR clonality.

This clonotype was counted once. What it binds is not known. The origin of this receptor is a human donor with a blood cancer. The chain links TRBV20-1 to TRBJ2-7; TRBD2 matches at 10 bases. The sample comprised blood. Here the CDR3 reads CSAEGAGGFDEQYF. CDR3 DNA sequence: TGCAGTGCTGAGGGAGCGGGGGGGTTCGACGAGCAGTACTTC.